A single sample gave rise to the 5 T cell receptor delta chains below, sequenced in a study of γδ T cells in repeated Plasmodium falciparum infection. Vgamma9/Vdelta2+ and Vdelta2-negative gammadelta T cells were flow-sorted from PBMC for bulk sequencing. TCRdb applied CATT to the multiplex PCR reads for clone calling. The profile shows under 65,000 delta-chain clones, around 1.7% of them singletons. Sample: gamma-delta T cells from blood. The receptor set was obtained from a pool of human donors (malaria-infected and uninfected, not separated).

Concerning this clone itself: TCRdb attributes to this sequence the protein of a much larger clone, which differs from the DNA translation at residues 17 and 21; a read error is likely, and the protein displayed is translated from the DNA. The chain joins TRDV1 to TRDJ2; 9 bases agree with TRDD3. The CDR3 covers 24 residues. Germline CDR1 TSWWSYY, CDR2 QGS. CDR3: CALGELPHELTNRGIQNLTARLFF. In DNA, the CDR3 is TGTGCTCTTGGGGAACTTCCTCATGAACTTACCAACCGGGGGATACAAAATTTGACAGCACGACTCTTCTTT.

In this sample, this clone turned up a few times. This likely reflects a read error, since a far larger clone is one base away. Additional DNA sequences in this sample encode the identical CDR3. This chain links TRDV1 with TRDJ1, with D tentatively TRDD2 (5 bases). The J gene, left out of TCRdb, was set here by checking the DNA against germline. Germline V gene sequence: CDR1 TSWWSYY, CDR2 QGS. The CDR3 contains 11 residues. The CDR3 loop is CALLGSDKLIF. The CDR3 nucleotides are TGTGCCCTCCTAGGAAGCGATAAACTCATCTTT.

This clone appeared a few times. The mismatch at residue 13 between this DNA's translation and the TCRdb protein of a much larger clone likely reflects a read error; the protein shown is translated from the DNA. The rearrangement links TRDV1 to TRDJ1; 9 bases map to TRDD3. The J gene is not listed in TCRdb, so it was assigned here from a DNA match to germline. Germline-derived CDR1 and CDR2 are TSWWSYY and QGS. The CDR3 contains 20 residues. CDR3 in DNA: TGTGCTCTTGGGGAACCTTCTTACCTTACTGGGGGACGTTACACTGATAAACTCATCTTT. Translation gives CALGEPSYLTGGRYTDKLIF.

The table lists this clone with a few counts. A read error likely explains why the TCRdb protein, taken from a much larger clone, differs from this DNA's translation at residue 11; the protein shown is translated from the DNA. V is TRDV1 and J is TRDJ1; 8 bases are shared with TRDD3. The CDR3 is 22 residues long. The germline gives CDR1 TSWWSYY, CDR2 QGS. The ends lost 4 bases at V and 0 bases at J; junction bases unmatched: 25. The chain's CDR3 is CALGAPVGPDRGILTYTDKLIF. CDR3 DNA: TGTGCTCTTGGGGCCCCTGTTGGGCCTGACAGGGGGATATTGACGTACACCGATAAACTCATCTTT.

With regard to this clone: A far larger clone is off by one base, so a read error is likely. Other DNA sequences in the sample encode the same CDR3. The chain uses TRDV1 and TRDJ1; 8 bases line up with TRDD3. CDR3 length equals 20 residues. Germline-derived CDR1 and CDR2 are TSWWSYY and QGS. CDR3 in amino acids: CALGEPSPPKYWGLTDKLIF. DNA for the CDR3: TGTGCTCTTGGGGAACCCAGCCCTCCCAAATACTGGGGGCTCACCGATAAACTTATCTTT.